The rows below give T cell receptor beta chains drawn from one sample of a study of cytomegalovirus exposure and HLA in healthy donors. Sequencing was performed with immunoSEQ multiplex PCR; in TCRdb, only in-frame clones are kept and a portion is missing. Counted here are around 160,000 clones, more than 65% occurring once; the ten biggest clones make up about 9.7%. The sample comprised PBMCs. The receptor set was obtained from a man in his late teens or twenties in good health and CMV-seropositive. Each CDR3 is given with its conserved first and last residue. The D gene is left open where the match is weak. Where a row states a size, it is once, few, many or the class of an expanded clone; other rows omit it.

V gene,D gene,clone size,J gene,CDR3 length,CDR3 protein,CDR3 DNA
TRBV5-1,NA,once,TRBJ1-4,14,CASSLEQIGEKLFF,TGCGCCAGCAGCTTGGAACAGATCGGTGAAAAACTGTTTTTT
TRBV15,NA,NA,TRBJ2-2,14,CATSREEGTGELFF,TGTGCCACCAGCAGGGAGGAGGGCACCGGGGAGCTGTTTTTT
TRBV10-1,TRBD2,NA,TRBJ2-1,13,CASSESVGGSRIF,TGCGCCAGCAGTGAGTCAGTCGGCGGGAGTAGGATCTTC
TRBV6-1,NA,NA,TRBJ1-1,15,CASSEGRGGNTEAFF,TGTGCCAGCAGTGAAGGAAGGGGGGGTAACACTGAAGCTTTCTTT
TRBV10-1,NA,NA,TRBJ2-2,15,CASSDYGGSTGELFF,TGCGCCAGCAGTGATTATGGTGGGAGCACCGGGGAGCTGTTTTTT
TRBV5-1,NA,NA,TRBJ2-1,11,CASSLTNEQFF,TGCGCCAGCAGCTTGACTAATGAGCAGTTCTTC
TRBV6-5,NA,NA,TRBJ2-3,13,CASRLLMQDTQYF,TGTGCCAGCAGACTACTTATGCAGGATACGCAGTATTTT
TRBV5-4,TRBD1,NA,TRBJ1-2,16,CASRDNPGQSAYGYTF,TGTGCCAGCAGGGATAACCCGGGACAGTCGGCGTATGGCTACACCTTC
TRBV14,TRBD1,NA,TRBJ2-1,16,CASSPTGTGVYNEQFF,TGTGCCAGCAGCCCAACCGGGACAGGGGTCTACAATGAGCAGTTCTTC
TRBV30,TRBD1,NA,TRBJ1-2,14,CAWKDRGRGYGYTF,TGTGCCTGGAAGGACAGGGGGCGGGGCTATGGCTACACCTTC
TRBV6-1,NA,NA,TRBJ1-5,16,CASSVERSHSNQPQHF,TGTGCCAGCAGTGTCGAACGGAGCCATAGCAATCAGCCCCAGCATTTT